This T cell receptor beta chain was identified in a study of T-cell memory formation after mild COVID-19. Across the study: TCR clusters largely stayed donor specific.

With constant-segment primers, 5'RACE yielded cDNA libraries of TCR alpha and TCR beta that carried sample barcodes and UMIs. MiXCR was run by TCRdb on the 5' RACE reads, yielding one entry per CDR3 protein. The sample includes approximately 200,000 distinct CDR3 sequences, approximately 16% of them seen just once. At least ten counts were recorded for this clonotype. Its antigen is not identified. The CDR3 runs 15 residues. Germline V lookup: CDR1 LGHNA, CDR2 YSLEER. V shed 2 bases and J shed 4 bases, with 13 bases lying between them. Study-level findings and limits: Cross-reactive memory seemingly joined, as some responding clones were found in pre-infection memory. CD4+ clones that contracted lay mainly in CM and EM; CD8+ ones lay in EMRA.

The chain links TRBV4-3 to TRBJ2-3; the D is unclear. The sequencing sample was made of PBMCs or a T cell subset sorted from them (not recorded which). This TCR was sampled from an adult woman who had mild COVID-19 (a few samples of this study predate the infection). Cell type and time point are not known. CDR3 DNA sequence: TGCGCCAGCAGCCAAATCCTGAGCTGGGCAGATACGCAGTATTTT. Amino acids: CASSQILSWADTQYF.